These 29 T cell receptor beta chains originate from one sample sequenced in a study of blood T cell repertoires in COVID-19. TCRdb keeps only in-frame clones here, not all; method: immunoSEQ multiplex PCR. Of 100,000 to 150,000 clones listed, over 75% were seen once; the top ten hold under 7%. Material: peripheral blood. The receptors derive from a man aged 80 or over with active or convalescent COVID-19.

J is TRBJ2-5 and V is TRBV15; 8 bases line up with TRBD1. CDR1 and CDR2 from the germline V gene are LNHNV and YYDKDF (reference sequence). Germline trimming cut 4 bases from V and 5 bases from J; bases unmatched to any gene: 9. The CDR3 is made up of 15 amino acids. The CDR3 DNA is TGTGCCACCAGCAAGGGTGACAGGGGAAGCGAGACCCAGTACTTC. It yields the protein CATSKGDRGSETQYF.

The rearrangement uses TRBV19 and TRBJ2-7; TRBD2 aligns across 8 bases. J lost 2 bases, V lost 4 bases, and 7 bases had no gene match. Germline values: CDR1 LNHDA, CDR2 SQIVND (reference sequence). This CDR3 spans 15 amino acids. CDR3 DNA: TGTGCCAGTAGTACCATAGCGGGATTGACCTACGAGCAGTACTTC. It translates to CASSTIAGLTYEQYF.

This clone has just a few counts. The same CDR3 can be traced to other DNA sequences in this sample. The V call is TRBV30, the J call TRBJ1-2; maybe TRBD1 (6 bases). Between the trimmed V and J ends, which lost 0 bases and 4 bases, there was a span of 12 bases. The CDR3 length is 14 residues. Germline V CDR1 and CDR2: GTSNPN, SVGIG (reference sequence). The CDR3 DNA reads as TGTGCCTGGAGTGTGAGGGGGGGAGGCTATGGCTACACCTTC. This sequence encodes CAWSVRGGGYGYTF.

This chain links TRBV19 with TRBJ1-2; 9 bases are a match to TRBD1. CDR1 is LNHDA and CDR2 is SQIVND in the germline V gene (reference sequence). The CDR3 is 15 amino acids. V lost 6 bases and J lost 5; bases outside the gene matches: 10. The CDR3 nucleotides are TGTGCCAGTAGCCCGGGACAGGGTCCTCAATATGGCTACACCTTC. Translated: CASSPGQGPQYGYTF.

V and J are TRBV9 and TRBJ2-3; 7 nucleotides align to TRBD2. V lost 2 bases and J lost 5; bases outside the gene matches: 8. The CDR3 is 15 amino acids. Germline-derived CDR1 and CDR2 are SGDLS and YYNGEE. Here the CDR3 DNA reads TGTGCCAGCAGCGTTAGCGGGTCCCCCGGAGATACGCAGTATTTT. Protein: CASSVSGSPGDTQYF. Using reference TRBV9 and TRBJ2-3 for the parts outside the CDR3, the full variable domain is DSGVTQTPKHLITATGQRVTLRCSPRSGDLSVYWYQQSLDQGLQFLIQYYNGEERAKGNILERFSAQQFPDLHSELNLSSLELGDSALYFCASSVSGSPGDTQYFGPGTRLTVL.

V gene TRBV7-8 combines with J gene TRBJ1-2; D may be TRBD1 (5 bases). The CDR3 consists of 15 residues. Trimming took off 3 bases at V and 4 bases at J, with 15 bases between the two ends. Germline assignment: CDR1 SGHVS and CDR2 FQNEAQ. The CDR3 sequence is CASSFYGDGSYGYTF. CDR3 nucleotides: TGTGCCAGCAGCTTTTATGGGGACGGGAGCTATGGCTACACCTTC.

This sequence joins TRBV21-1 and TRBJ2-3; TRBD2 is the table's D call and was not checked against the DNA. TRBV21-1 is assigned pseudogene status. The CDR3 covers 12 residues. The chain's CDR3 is CASSKDPYTQYF. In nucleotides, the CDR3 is TGTGCCAGCAGCAAAGATCCGTATACGCAGTATTTT.

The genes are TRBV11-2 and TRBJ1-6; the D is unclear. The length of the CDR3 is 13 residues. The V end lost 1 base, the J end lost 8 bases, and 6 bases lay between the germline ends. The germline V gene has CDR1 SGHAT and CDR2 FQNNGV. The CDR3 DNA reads TGTGCCAGCAGCTTAGCGAGGGATTCACCCCTCCACTTT. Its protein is CASSLARDSPLHF.

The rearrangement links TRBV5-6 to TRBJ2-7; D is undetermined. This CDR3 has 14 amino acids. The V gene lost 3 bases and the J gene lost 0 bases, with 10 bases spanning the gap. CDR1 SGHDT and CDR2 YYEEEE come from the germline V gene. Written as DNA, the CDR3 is TGTGCCAGCAGCTCCCTACAGAACTCCTACGAGCAGTACTTC. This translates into CASSSLQNSYEQYF.

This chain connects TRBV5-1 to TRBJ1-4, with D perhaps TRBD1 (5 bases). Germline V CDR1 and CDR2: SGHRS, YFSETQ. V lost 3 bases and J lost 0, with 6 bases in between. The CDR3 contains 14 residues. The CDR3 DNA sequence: TGCGCCAGCAGCTGGGGGGCAACTAATGAAAAACTGTTTTTT. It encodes CASSWGATNEKLFF.

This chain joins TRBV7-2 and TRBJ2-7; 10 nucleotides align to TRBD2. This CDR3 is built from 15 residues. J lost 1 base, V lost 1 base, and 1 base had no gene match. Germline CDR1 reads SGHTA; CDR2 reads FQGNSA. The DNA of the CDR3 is TGTGCCAGCAGCTTAGGGGGACTAGCGTCCTACGAGCAGTACTTC. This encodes CASSLGGLASYEQYF.

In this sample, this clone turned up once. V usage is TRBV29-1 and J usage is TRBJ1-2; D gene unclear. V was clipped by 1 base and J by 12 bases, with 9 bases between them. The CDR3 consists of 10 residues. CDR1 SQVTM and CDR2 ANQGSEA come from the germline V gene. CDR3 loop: CSVEGALDTF. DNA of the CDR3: TGCAGCGTTGAAGGGGCTCTGGACACCTTC.

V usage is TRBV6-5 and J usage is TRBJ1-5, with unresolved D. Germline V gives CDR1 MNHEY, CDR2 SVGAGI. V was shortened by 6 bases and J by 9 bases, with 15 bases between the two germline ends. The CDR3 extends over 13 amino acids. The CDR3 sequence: CASRAADRVPQHF. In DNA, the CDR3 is TGTGCCAGCAGGGCCGCGGATCGGGTGCCCCAGCATTTT.

CDR3 amino acids: CASMGGWTEAFF. CDR3 nucleotide sequence: TGTGCCAGCATGGGGGGATGGACTGAAGCTTTCTTT. The V gene is TRBV6-5, the J gene TRBJ1-1, with a possible D match to TRBD1 (5 bases). Looked up from germline, CDR1 is MNHEY and CDR2 is SVGAGI. V was clipped by 7 bases and J by 5 bases, with 11 bases between them. This CDR3 is 12 amino acids long.

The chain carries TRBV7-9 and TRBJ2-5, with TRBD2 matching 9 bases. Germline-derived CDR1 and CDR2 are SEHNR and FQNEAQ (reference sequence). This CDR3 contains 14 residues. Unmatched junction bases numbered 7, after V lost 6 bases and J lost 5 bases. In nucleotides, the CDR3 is TGTGCCAGCAGTGGTAGCGGGAGTTGGGAGACCCAGTACTTC. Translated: CASSGSGSWETQYF.

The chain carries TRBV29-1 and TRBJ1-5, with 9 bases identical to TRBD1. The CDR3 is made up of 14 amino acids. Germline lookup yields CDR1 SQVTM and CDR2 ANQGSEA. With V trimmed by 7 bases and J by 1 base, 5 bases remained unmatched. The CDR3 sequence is CSAGTGRSNQPQHF. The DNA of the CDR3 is TGCAGCGCTGGGACAGGGAGAAGCAATCAGCCCCAGCATTTT.

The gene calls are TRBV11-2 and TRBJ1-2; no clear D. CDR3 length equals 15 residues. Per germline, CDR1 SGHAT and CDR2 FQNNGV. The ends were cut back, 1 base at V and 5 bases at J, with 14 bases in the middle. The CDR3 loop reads CASSLVRSAVYGYTF. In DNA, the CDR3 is TGTGCCAGCAGCTTAGTCCGGTCTGCCGTATATGGCTACACCTTC.

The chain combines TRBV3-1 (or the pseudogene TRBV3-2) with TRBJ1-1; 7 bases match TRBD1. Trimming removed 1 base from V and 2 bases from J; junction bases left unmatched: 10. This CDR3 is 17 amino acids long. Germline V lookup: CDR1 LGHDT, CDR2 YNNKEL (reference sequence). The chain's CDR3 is CASSQVPQSGGNTEAFF. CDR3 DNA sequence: TGTGCCAGCAGCCAAGTCCCGCAGTCAGGGGGTAACACTGAAGCTTTCTTT.

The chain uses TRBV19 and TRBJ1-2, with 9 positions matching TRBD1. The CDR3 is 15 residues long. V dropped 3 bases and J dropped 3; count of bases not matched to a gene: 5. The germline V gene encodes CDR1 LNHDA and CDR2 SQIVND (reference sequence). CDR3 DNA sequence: TGTGCCAGTAGTATTCGGACAGGGGAGGACTATGGCTACACCTTC. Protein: CASSIRTGEDYGYTF.

For the CDR3, the DNA is TGTGCCAGCAGCCGCCAGGGGGGCGCTGAAGCTTTCTTT. This codes for CASSRQGGAEAFF. The chain has TRBV5-4 and TRBJ1-1; 7 nucleotides line up with TRBD1. V trimming: 4 bases; J trimming: 6 bases; junction bases outside the gene matches: 6. Germline assignment: CDR1 SGHNT and CDR2 YYREEE (reference sequence). This CDR3 contains 13 residues.

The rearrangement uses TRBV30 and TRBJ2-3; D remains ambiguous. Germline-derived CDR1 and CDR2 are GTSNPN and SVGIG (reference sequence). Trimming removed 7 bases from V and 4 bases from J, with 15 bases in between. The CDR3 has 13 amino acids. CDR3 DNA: TGTGCCTTCGATAGTATCTCCGCAGATACGCAGTATTTT. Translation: CAFDSISADTQYF.

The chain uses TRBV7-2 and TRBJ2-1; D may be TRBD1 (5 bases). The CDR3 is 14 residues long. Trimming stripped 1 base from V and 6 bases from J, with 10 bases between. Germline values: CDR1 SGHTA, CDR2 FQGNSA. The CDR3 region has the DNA TGTGCCAGCAGCTTAGGGGGCTCGCCCAATGAGCAGTTCTTC. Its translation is CASSLGGSPNEQFF. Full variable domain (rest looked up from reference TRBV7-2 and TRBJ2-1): GAGVSQSPSNKVTEKGKDVELRCDPISGHTALYWYRQSLGQGLEFLIYFQGNSAPDKSGLPSDRFSAERTGGSVSTLTIQRTQQEDSAVYLCASSLGGSPNEQFFGPGTRLTVL.

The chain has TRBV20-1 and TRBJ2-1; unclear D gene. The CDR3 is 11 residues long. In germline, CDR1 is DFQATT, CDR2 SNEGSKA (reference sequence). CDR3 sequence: CSVERNNEQFF. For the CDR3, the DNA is TGCAGCGTCGAGAGGAATAATGAGCAGTTCTTC.

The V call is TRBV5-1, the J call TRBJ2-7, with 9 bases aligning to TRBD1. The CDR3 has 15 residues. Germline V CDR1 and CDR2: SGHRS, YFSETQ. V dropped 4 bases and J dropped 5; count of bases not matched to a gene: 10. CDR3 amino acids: CASSPSLTGGNEQYF. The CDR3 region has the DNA TGCGCCAGCAGCCCTTCTCTGACAGGGGGAAACGAGCAGTACTTC.

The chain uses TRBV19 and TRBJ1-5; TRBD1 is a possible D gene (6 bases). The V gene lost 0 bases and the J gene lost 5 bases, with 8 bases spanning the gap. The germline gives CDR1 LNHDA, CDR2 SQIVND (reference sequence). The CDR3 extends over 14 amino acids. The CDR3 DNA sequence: TGTGCCAGTAGTATAGATAGGGGGTATCAGCCCCAGCATTTT. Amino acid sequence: CASSIDRGYQPQHF.

Here the CDR3 reads CASSYSVVEREPQHF. The DNA for the CDR3 is TGTGCCAGCAGTTACTCAGTGGTGGAGAGGGAGCCCCAGCATTTT. The J gene is TRBJ1-5, the V gene TRBV6-5; D uncertain. This CDR3 contains 15 residues. Between the trimmed V and J ends, which lost 0 bases and 8 bases, there was a span of 14 bases. Germline lookup yields CDR1 MNHEY and CDR2 SVGAGI.

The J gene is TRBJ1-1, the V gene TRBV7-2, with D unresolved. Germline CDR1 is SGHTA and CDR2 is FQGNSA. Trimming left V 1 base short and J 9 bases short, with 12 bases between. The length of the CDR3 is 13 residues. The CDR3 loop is CASSLEGRRQAFF. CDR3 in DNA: TGTGCCAGCAGCTTAGAGGGAAGGAGGCAAGCTTTCTTT.

The CDR3 protein is CASSQRQSRQPQHF. The CDR3 DNA sequence: TGTGCCAGCAGCCAACGGCAGTCTAGGCAGCCCCAGCATTTT. The V and J genes are TRBV3-1 (or the pseudogene TRBV3-2) and TRBJ1-5, with D unclear. This CDR3 has 14 amino acids. The germline CDR1 and CDR2 sequences are LGHDT and YNNKEL (reference sequence). The V gene lost 2 bases and the J gene lost 7 bases, with 12 bases spanning the gap.

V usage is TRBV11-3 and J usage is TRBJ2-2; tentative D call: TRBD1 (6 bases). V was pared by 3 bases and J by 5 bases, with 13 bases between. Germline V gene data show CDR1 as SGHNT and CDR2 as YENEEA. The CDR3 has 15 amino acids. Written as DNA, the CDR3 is TGTGCCAGCAGCTTTGCCCAGGGGAATACCGGGGAGCTGTTTTTT. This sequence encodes CASSFAQGNTGELFF.